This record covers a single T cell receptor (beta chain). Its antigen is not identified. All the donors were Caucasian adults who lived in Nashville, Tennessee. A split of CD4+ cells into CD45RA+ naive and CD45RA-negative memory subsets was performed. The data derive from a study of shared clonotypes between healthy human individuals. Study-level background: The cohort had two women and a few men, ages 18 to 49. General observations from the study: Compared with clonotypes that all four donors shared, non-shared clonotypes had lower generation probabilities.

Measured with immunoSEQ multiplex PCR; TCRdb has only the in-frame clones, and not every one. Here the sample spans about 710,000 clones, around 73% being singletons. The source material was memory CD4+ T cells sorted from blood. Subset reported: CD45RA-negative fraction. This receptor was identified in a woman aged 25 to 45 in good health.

CDR3 region: CAGQGVFNEQFF. The DNA of the CDR3 is TGTGCCGGGCAGGGGGTGTTCAATGAGCAGTTCTTC. The rearrangement links TRBV2 to TRBJ2-1; 7 nucleotides agree with TRBD1. Germline V gene sequence: CDR1 SNHLY, CDR2 FYNNEI. Trimming cost V 11 bases and J 6 bases; bases outside gene matches: 7. CDR3 length: 12 amino acids.